This record concerns one T cell receptor beta chain sequence. Its binding antigen is unknown. It has no much larger one-base neighbor in the sample; base qualities were not kept. Whole blood was collected in K2EDTA tubes by collaborating institutions according to the institutions' own protocols. For TCRbeta analysis, collaborators shipped samples in one of three forms: frozen whole blood, isolated PBMCs, or DNA extracted from either of those sample types. TCRbeta CDR3 regions were amplified from genomic DNA by means of the immunoSEQ Assay, a bias-controlled multiplex PCR. Per the original workflow: Within the assay, amplification of reference gene primers was used to estimate how many nucleated cells each sample contained. To quantify the absolute abundance of each unique TCRbeta CDR3 rearrangement, sequence reads were collapsed and filtered. Productive Simpson clonality was computed per sample as the square root of Simpson's diversity index over productive rearrangements. TCRdb holds this immuneACCESS table with in-frame rearrangements only. Some clones are missing; in checked studies, unresolved V genes explain under half, and the rest has no known cause. V and J calls and clone size are copied from that table; D and trimming were computed from the DNA. The sample contains some 140,000 clones, approximately 85% of them found a single time. The ten largest clonotypes hold around 13% of the sample.

The CDR3 spans 15 residues, from the cysteine through the phenylalanine. The only DNA kept is the CDR3, 45 bases in frame from the first base. Deletion took 3 bases off V and 6 bases off J, with a span of 16 bases between the germline ends. The germline V gene encodes CDR1 MNHNS and CDR2 SASEGT. This sample is drawn from a study of blood T cell repertoires in COVID-19 (dated by TCRdb to 2018 to 2021). Looking at the study overall: Samples from collaborators originated in the United States, Italy and Spain and spanned both the acute and convalescent phases of COVID-19. The prospective study material was composed of cDNA or gDNA derived from T cells, B-cell-depleted T cells, or PBMCs. Subjects who had been exposed to COVID-19, were actively infected with it, or had recovered from it provided the deeply sampled blood TCRbeta repertoires that made up the dataset. The repertoires were released in a freely available public database meant as a resource for research on the immune response to SARS-CoV-2. The samples were drawn from two sources: the first 160 participants of the ongoing ImmuneRACE study, and about 1,300 subjects contributed by 6 global collaborators. A de-identified subject ID, COVID-19 status, age in years and sex were almost always included in the sample metadata. Where available, HLA class I and class II types were obtained from metadata supplied by the sample provider rather than from assay-based typing.

Broad study findings and their caveats: How much clinical and demographic metadata was included differed by source and by participant, and the metadata was provided uncurated.

Here the chain combines TRBV6-1 and TRBJ2-3, with a tentative D gene TRBD1 over 6 matching bases. Sequencing was carried out using peripheral blood. The clonotype originates from a human donor in a cohort sampled during active COVID-19. The DNA reads TGTGCCAGCAGTGATACAACAGCAGGGGAGGATACGCAGTATTTT. The translation is CASSDTTAGEDTQYF.